A single sample gave rise to the 18 T cell receptor beta chains below, sequenced in a study of T cells after yellow fever vaccination. TCRdb reprocessed the 5' RACE reads with MiXCR, giving one entry per CDR3 protein. The table includes a few hundred thousand distinct CDR3 sequences, around 3.9% detected once. The starting material was PBMCs, obtained 5 days after the yellow fever booster vaccination. Every receptor here comes from a man aged 18-30 years who received the YFV17D yellow fever vaccine.

This clonotype was found many times. In DNA, the CDR3 is TGTGCCAGCAACCTCCGGGACACATACGAGCAGTACTTC. Its protein is CASNLRDTYEQYF. V and J are TRBV6-2 or TRBV6-3 and TRBJ2-7; the D gene is possibly TRBD1 (6 bases). V lost 7 bases to trimming and J lost 4 bases, with 14 bases between them. The length of the CDR3 is 13 residues. The germline V gene encodes CDR1 MNHEY and CDR2 SVGEGT.

This clonotype came up a few times. The chain combines TRBV20-1 with TRBJ2-1, with unresolved D. From germline, CDR1 is DFQATT and CDR2 SNEGSKA (reference sequence). V lost 3 bases, J lost 10 bases, and 10 bases lay in between. The CDR3 is 11 residues long. In DNA, the CDR3 is TGCAGTGCTAGTCAGAAGAGAGAGCAGTTCTTC. Translated, it gives CSASQKREQFF.

This clonotype occurred many times. The rearrangement uses TRBV29-1 and TRBJ2-1; no reliable D call. CDR3 length: 11 amino acids. Germline-derived CDR1 and CDR2 are SQVTM and ANQGSEA. CDR3 residues: CSLTEGYEQFF. The CDR3 bases are TGCAGTCTCACCGAAGGGTATGAGCAGTTCTTC.

A remark on this clonotype: A read error may produce the germline difference seen at one junction end. The chain links TRBV2 to TRBJ1-2; TRBD1 agrees at 11 bases. The CDR3 is made up of 15 amino acids. From germline, CDR1 is SNHLY and CDR2 FYNNEI. The CDR3 DNA reads TGTGCCAGCTGTGATAATGGACAGGGGGCGAATGGCTACACCTTC. Translated, it gives CASCDNGQGANGYTF.

This clonotype has only a few counts. This chain links TRBV20-1 with TRBJ2-5, with a possible D match to TRBD1 (6 bases). V was shortened by 2 bases and J by 4 bases, with 11 bases between the two germline ends. This CDR3 spans 13 amino acids. CDR1 and CDR2 (germline): DFQATT, SNEGSKA (reference sequence). The CDR3 spells CSARFGGRETQYF. The CDR3 DNA is TGCAGTGCTAGATTTGGGGGCCGAGAGACCCAGTACTTC.

The chain employs TRBV10-1 and TRBJ2-7; D gene uncertain. Germline CDR1 WNHNN, CDR2 SYGVQD (reference sequence). The CDR3 is 13 amino acids. V lost 4 bases to trimming and J lost 6 bases, with 13 bases between them. The CDR3 sequence is CASSATLLLEQYF. DNA for the CDR3: TGCGCCAGCAGTGCCACCCTTCTCCTCGAGCAGTACTTC.

This clonotype was seen a few times. J is TRBJ2-5 and V is TRBV5-1; D may correspond to TRBD1 or TRBD2 (6 bases each). From germline, CDR1 is SGHRS and CDR2 YFSETQ. The CDR3 is 15 residues long. V was pared by 0 bases and J by 5 bases, with 14 bases between. The CDR3 region has the DNA TGCGCCAGCAGCTTGGCCGGAACAGGGAGGGAGACCCAGTACTTC. Translating gives CASSLAGTGRETQYF.

This clonotype turned up a few times. The V call is TRBV10-3, the J call TRBJ2-7, with 8 bases that match TRBD1. The CDR3 is 14 residues long. Germline assignment: CDR1 ENHRY and CDR2 SYGVKD. V dropped 7 bases and J dropped 1; count of bases not matched to a gene: 6. The CDR3 loop reads CAIKKDRASYEQYV. CDR3 coding DNA: TGTGCCATCAAGAAGGACAGGGCGTCCTACGAGCAGTACGTC.

The V gene is TRBV11-2, the J gene TRBJ1-3; D is unclear. The ends were cut back, 6 bases at V and 2 bases at J, with 8 bases in the middle. The CDR3 contains 13 residues. The germline V gene has CDR1 SGHAT and CDR2 FQNNGV. The DNA of the CDR3 is TGTGCCAGCAGGGAGGCTGCTGGAAACACCATATATTTT. As protein: CASREAAGNTIYF.

In its sample, this clonotype was seen many times. The V gene is TRBV27, the J gene TRBJ2-7; D possibly matches TRBD1 or TRBD2 (5 bases each). This CDR3 contains 15 residues. Germline-derived CDR1 and CDR2 are MNHEY and SMNVEV (reference sequence). The ends were cut back, 2 bases at V and 6 bases at J, with 17 bases in the middle. Here the CDR3 reads CASSLTGPETPEQYV. The CDR3 DNA sequence: TGTGCCAGCAGTTTAACGGGGCCTGAGACCCCCGAGCAGTACGTC.

This clonotype was counted a few times. The rearrangement joins TRBV12-3 or TRBV12-4 to TRBJ2-6, with a tentative D call TRBD2 (7 bases). Trimming shortened V by 6 bases and J by 0 bases, and 18 bases separated the two germline ends. The CDR3 covers 18 residues. The CDR3 here is CASRPRWGGASGANVLTF. The CDR3 DNA reads as TGTGCCAGCAGGCCGAGGTGGGGGGGGGCCTCTGGGGCCAACGTCCTGACTTTC.

This clonotype turned up a few times. V is TRBV7-2 and J is TRBJ2-5, with a weak D call TRBD2 (6 bases). CDR1 and CDR2 from the germline V gene are SGHTA and FQGNSA. The CDR3 has 15 amino acids. Trimming cost V 2 bases and J 0 bases, with 10 bases left between them. The CDR3, as DNA: TGTGCCAGCAGCTTAATTTCGGGGGACCAAGAGACCCAGTACTTC. Translation gives CASSLISGDQETQYF.

This clonotype came up a few times. The chain employs TRBV7-8 and TRBJ2-7; D might be TRBD2 (7 bases). V lost 3 bases to trimming and J lost 1 base, with 10 bases between them. The germline gives CDR1 SGHVS, CDR2 FQNEAQ. The CDR3 loop spans 14 amino acids. CDR3 in amino acids: CASSFGGRSYEQYF. CDR3 nucleotide sequence: TGTGCCAGCAGCTTCGGGGGGCGATCCTACGAGCAGTACTTC.

This clonotype was counted between two and nine times. The genes are TRBV9 and TRBJ2-7, with D uncertain. V shed 0 bases and J shed 2 bases, with 9 bases lying between them. CDR1 and CDR2 (germline): SGDLS, YYNGEE. The CDR3 is 14 residues long. DNA for the CDR3: TGTGCCAGCAGCGTAGCCCCAGGACCCTACGAGCAGTACTTC. The encoded protein is CASSVAPGPYEQYF.

This clonotype turned up a few times. The chain uses TRBV5-1 and TRBJ1-4; 7 nucleotides line up with TRBD1. Germline-derived CDR1 and CDR2 are SGHRS and YFSETQ. J gave up 7 bases and V 3 bases, and 9 bases lay outside the gene matches. The CDR3 loop spans 15 amino acids. CDR3 DNA sequence: TGCGCCAGCAGCTATGGGACAGACTTATTTGAAAAACTGTTTTTT. It yields the protein CASSYGTDLFEKLFF.

V gene TRBV28 combines with J gene TRBJ1-2; the D is unclear. V shed 1 base and J shed 9 bases, with 18 bases lying between them. Germline V gene lookup returns CDR1 MDHEN and CDR2 SYDVKM. This CDR3 contains 15 residues. CDR3 DNA: TGTGCCAGCAGTTTATTTGGGCGATGGCTAAAAAGCTACACCTTC. This codes for CASSLFGRWLKSYTF.

This clonotype was recorded at least ten times. The chain is built from TRBV18 and TRBJ2-1; no definite D call. Germline V gene data show CDR1 as KGHSH and CDR2 as LQKENI. Trimming shortened V by 3 bases and J by 0 bases, and 6 bases separated the two germline ends. CDR3 length: 14 amino acids. The CDR3 protein is CASSPPPSYNEQFF. The CDR3, as DNA: TGTGCCAGCTCACCGCCTCCCTCCTACAATGAGCAGTTCTTC.

This clonotype was observed at least ten times. CDR3 region: CASRPSGTDTQYF. The CDR3 nucleotides read TGTGCCAGCAGGCCTAGCGGCACAGATACGCAGTATTTT. The J gene is TRBJ2-3, the V gene TRBV7-9; tentative D call: TRBD2 (6 bases). The V and J ends lost 6 bases and 1 base respectively, with 8 bases between them. The CDR3 loop spans 13 amino acids. The V gene's germline CDR1 is SEHNR and CDR2 FQNEAQ (reference sequence).